This TCR beta chain derives from a study of regulatory T cells in long-lasting Graves disease. Both iRepertoire HTBI primers and Arm-PCR of CDR3 regions were used to build the TCR beta libraries. Under the authors' procedure: Identification across samples found more than 55 TRBV and over 12 TRBJ segments. One entry per CDR3 protein results from TCRdb running MiXCR on the multiplex PCR reads. The authors' filters were not applied to this entry. The repertoire holds about 470,000 distinct CDR3 sequences, with 20% to 25% as singletons. This clonotype was seen a handful of times. Its antigen is currently unknown. This CDR3 contains 17 residues. The germline V gene encodes CDR1 SGHDN and CDR2 FVKESK. Trimming removed 0 bases at V and 2 bases at J, with 17 bases between. Study results and caveats: Under persistent disease, TRBV28, TRBJ1-2 and TRBJ2-5 were used preferentially.

Noted time point: persistent/refractory GD, antithyroid drugs over 5 years with positive TRAb. Isolated PBMC RNA provided the starting material for the TCR library. Enrollment of patients was through an endocrinology department in Xi'an, China. The chain links TRBV14 to TRBJ2-7; D not certain. The sequencing here drew on peripheral blood mononuclear cells (PBMCs), taken when the disease was refractory, from a patient treated with antithyroid drugs. The receptor's source is a female donor with Graves disease. CDR3 nucleotide sequence: TGTGCCAGCAGCCAAGAGAATCACTACAGCCTCGCCTACGAGCAGTACTTC. This translates into CASSQENHYSLAYEQYF. The variable domain in full, with the rest retrieved from reference TRBV14 and TRBJ2-7, is EAGVTQFPSHSVIEKGQTVTLRCDPISGHDNLYWYRRVMGKEIKFLLHFVKESKQDESGMPNNRFLAERTGGTYSTLKVQPAELEDSGVYFCASSQENHYSLAYEQYFGPGTRLTVT.